The source of this T cell receptor beta chain is a study of CD8 T cells in Susac syndrome. Background on the study: Patients with Susac syndrome had blood drawn and were at that point therapy-naive, on corticosteroids, or on intravenous immunoglobulin alone.

CDR3 length equals 16 residues. CDR1 is DFQATT and CDR2 is SNEGSKA in the germline V gene (reference sequence). Trimming cost V 4 bases and J 2 bases; bases outside gene matches: 11. When the RNA was reverse transcribed, random hexamers were used with an input of about 0.45 to 1 ug. immunoSEQ multiplex PCR amplified TCR beta CDR3 across 54 Vbeta, 13 Jbeta. TCRdb reanalysed the immunoSEQ multiplex PCR reads using MiXCR and keeps one entry per CDR3 protein. The data contain approximately 260,000 distinct CDR3 sequences, 95% to 97% of them singletons. The rearrangement joins TRBV20-1 to TRBJ2-5, with TRBD1 identical over 9 bases. This clonotype was obtained from a human donor with Susac syndrome. Sequences were obtained from CD4+ T cells from PBMCs. For the CDR3, the DNA is TGCAGTGCTAAAGCCCCGACAGGGGGAGTACAAGAGACCCAGTACTTC. Translated, it gives CSAKAPTGGVQETQYF.